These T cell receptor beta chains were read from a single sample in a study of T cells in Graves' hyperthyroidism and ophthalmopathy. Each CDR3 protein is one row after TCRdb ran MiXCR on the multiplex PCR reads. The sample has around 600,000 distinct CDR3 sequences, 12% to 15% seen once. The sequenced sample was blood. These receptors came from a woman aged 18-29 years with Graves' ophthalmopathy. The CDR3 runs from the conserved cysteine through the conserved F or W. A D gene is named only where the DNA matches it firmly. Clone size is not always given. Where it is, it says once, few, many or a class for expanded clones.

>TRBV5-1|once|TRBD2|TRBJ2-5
TGCGCCAGCAGCCCTCCGACTAGCGGGGGAGAGACCCAGTACTTC
CASSPPTSGGETQYF
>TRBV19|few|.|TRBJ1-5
TGTGCCGCGAGTATAAGAGGGGCTCGCAATCAGCCCCAGCATTTT
CAASIRGARNQPQHF
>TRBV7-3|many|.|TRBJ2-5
TGTGCCAGCAGCTCAACAGGGAGGGAGACCCAGTACTTC
CASSSTGRETQYF
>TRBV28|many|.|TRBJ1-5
TGTGCCAGCAGTTTGGGTCAGGGGACGGGGCATTTT
CASSLGQGTGHF
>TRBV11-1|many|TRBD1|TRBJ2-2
TGTGCCAGCAGCTTTTATGGGGACAGGGGACGCGCCGGGGAGCTGTTTTTT
CASSFYGDRGRAGELFF
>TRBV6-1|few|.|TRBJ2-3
TGTGCCAGCAGCCCGGGGATTAGCACAGATACGCAGTATTTT
CASSPGISTDTQYF
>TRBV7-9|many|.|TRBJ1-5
TGTGCCAGCAGCACAGGGTCGTATAGTCAGCCCCAGCATTTT
CASSTGSYSQPQHF
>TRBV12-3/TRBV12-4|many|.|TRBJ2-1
TGTGCCAGCAGTTTAGCGGGAGCCAATGAGCAGTTCTTC
CASSLAGANEQFF
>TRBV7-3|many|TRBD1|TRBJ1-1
TGTGCCAGCAGACCGACAGGGATGAACACTGAAGCTTTCTTT
CASRPTGMNTEAFF
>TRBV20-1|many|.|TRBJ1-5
TGCAGTGCGCGTCCCGGGACCGAGGCCGATCAGCCCCAGCATTTT
CSARPGTEADQPQHF
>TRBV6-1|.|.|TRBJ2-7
TGTGCCAGCAGTGAAATGCAGCGGGCCCTCTCCTACGAGCAGTACTTC
CASSEMQRALSYEQYF
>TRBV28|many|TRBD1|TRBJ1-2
TGTGCCAGCAGTTTCAGGACAGGGGGTTATGGCTACACCTTC
CASSFRTGGYGYTF
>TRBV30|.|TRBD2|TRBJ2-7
TGTGCCTGGAACCCTCGGGGGGGATTGGGTTACGAGCAGTACTTC
CAWNPRGGLGYEQYF
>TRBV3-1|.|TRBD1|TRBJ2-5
TGTGCCAGCAGCCGCTACTGGGACAGGGGGACCCGAGAGACCCAGTACTTC
CASSRYWDRGTRETQYF
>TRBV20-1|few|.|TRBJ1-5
TGCAGTGCTTCCATGATCGGGGGTGGACGCAATCAGCCCCAGCATTTT
CSASMIGGGRNQPQHF
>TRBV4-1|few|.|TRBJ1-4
TGCGCCAGCAGCCAAGAAACCGCCCCGGCTGGGGAAAAACTGTTTTTT
CASSQETAPAGEKLFF
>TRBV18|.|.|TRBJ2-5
TGTGCCAGCTCACCACAAGGCGGAGGGGGCGAGACCCAGTACTTC
CASSPQGGGGETQYF
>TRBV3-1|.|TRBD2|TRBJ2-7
TGTGCCAGCAGCCGTAGTAGCGGGAGTGCCAGCTCCTACGAGCAGTACTTC
CASSRSSGSASSYEQYF
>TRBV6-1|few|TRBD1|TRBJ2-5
TGTGCCAGCAGTGAAATATGGACAGGGGGAGAGACCCAGTACTTC
CASSEIWTGGETQYF
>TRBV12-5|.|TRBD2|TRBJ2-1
TGTGCTAGTGGTTTGGTGGTTCGGACTAGCGAGGCCGGCTCCTACAATGAGCAGTTCTTC
CASGLVVRTSEAGSYNEQFF
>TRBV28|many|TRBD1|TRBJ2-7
TGTGCCACCATCTTACAGGGGGCCGACGAGCAGTACTTC
CATILQGADEQYF
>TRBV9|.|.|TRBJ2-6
TGTGCCAGCAGCTCTCGCACGAACTCTGGGGCCAACGTCCTGACTTTC
CASSSRTNSGANVLTF
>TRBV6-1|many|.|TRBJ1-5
TGTGCCAGCAGCCTACGTGGACAGAATCAGCCCCAGCATTTT
CASSLRGQNQPQHF